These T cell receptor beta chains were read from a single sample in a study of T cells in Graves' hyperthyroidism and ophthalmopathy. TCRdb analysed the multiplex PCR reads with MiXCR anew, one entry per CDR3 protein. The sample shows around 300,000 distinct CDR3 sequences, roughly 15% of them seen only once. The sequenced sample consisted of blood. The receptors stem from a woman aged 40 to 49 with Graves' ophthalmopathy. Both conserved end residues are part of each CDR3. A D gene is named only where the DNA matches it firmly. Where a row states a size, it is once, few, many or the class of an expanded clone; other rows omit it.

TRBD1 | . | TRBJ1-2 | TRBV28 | CASSIGTVGFGYTF | TGTGCCAGCAGTATCGGGACAGTGGGTTTCGGCTACACCTTC
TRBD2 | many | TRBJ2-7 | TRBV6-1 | CASSQGGLAGGYEQYF | TGTGCCAGCAGCCAGGGCGGACTAGCGGGAGGCTACGAGCAGTACTTC
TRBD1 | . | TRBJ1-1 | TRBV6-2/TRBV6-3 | CASRTTGVRNTEAFF | TGTGCCAGCAGGACTACAGGGGTCAGGAACACTGAAGCTTTCTTT
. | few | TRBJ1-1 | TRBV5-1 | CASSFSGTSSTEAFF | TGCGCCAGCAGCTTCTCCGGGACATCGAGCACTGAAGCTTTCTTT
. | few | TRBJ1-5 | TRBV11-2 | CASSLEGGAQPQHF | TGTGCCAGCAGCTTAGAGGGGGGGGCTCAGCCCCAGCATTTT
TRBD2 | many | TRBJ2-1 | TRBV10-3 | CAAANRAGAVGEQFF | TGTGCCGCTGCAAACCGGGCGGGAGCAGTGGGTGAGCAGTTCTTC
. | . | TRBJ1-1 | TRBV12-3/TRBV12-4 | CASSQVLPQGPRGTEAFF | TGTGCCAGCAGCCAAGTATTACCCCAGGGACCCCGGGGGACTGAAGCTTTCTTT
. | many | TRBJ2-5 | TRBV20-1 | CSAGPDYQETQYF | TGCAGTGCTGGACCCGATTACCAAGAGACCCAGTACTTC
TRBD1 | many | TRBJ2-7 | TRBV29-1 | CSVGTGGYYEQYF | TGCAGCGTTGGGACAGGGGGCTACTACGAGCAGTACTTC
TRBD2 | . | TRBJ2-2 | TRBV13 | CASSESSGTTGELFF | TGTGCCAGCAGCGAATCTAGCGGGACGACCGGGGAGCTGTTTTTT
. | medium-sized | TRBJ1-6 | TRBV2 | CASSDREAYNSPLHF | TGTGCCAGCAGTGACAGGGAAGCCTATAATTCACCCCTCCACTTT
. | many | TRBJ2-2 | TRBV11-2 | CASSPLFGDTGELFF | TGTGCCAGCAGCCCCTTATTCGGGGACACCGGGGAGCTGTTTTTT
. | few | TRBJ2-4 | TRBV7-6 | CASSSGTGAKNIQYF | TGTGCCAGCAGCTCCGGAACAGGGGCCAAAAACATTCAGTACTTC
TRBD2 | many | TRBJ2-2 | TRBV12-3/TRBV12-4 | CASSLTSGGAGELFF | TGTGCCAGCAGTTTGACTAGCGGGGGGGCCGGGGAGCTGTTTTTT
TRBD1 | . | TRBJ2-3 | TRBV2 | CASSEAQGVRTDTQYF | TGTGCCAGCAGTGAAGCGCAGGGGGTCCGGACAGATACGCAGTATTTT
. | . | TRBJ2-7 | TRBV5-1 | CASSATTGRTYEQYF | TGCGCCAGCAGCGCAACCACGGGACGGACCTACGAGCAGTACTTC
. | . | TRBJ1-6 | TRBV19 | CASSIIGGSPLHF | TGTGCCAGTAGTATAATAGGCGGTTCACCCCTCCACTTT
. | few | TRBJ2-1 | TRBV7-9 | CASSPRGSYEQFF | TGTGCCAGCAGCCCTCGTGGAAGCTATGAGCAGTTCTTC
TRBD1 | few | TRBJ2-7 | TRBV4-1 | CASSPGQAISYEQYF | TGCGCCAGCAGCCCGGGACAGGCGATTTCCTACGAGCAGTACTTC
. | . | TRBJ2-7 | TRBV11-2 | CASSLEIGGYEQYF | TGTGCCAGCAGCTTAGAAATTGGGGGCTACGAGCAGTACTTC
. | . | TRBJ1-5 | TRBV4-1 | CASTQERGVGNQPQHF | TGCGCCAGCACCCAAGAGAGGGGAGTCGGCAATCAGCCCCAGCATTTT
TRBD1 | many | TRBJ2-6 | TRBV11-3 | CASSPGTGASGANVLTF | TGTGCCAGCAGCCCCGGGACAGGAGCCTCTGGGGCCAACGTCCTGACTTTC
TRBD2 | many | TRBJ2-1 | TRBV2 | CASSVLAGSYNEQFF | TGTGCCAGCAGTGTCCTAGCGGGTTCCTACAATGAGCAGTTCTTC
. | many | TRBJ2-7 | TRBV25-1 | CASSEYPPASEQYF | TGTGCCAGCAGTGAATACCCCCCCGCCAGCGAGCAGTACTTC
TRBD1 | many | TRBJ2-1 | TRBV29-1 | CSVGSGGPYNEQFF | TGCAGCGTTGGCTCAGGGGGCCCCTACAATGAGCAGTTCTTC
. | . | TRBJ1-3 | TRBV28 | CASSSGDSGSTIYF | TGTGCCAGCAGTTCGGGCGACTCTGGAAGCACCATATATTTT
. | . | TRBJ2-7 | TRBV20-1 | CSAPKQDIGTYEQYF | TGCAGTGCCCCAAAGCAGGACATTGGTACCTACGAGCAGTACTTC
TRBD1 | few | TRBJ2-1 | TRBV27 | CASSLWLGTGGKNEQFF | TGTGCCAGCAGTTTGTGGTTGGGAACAGGGGGCAAGAATGAGCAGTTCTTC
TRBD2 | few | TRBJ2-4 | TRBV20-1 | CSAPGLAENIQYF | TGCAGTGCCCCGGGACTAGCGGAAAACATTCAGTACTTC
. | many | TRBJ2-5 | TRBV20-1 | CSARGGRWRGETQYF | TGCAGTGCTAGAGGTGGTAGGTGGAGGGGAGAGACCCAGTACTTC